The clone carrying this T cell receptor (beta chain) was detected ten times or more. Its cognate antigen is unknown. A process of 5'RACE template switching, which added a universal primer site and UMIs, was used to make TCR cDNA. TCRdb recomputed calls from the 5' RACE reads with MiXCR, one row per CDR3 protein. The sample lists hundreds of thousands of distinct CDR3 sequences, approximately 13% occurring once. The CDR3 is 14 residues long. Germline values: CDR1 LGHDT, CDR2 YNNKEL (reference sequence). Trimming stripped 1 base from V and 9 bases from J, with 15 bases between. This sample is part of a study of T cells after yellow fever vaccination. Findings and limits, study-wide: Researchers cautioned that FACS-sorted repertoires could harbor abundant clonotypes contaminating from the bulk population. Post-booster repertoires again held most primary-vaccination clones (roughly 96% CD4, around 90% CD8). Clonotype sharing between CD4 and CD8 compartments was small.

This TCR was sampled from a man under 40 who received the YFV17D yellow fever vaccine. The chain links TRBV3-1 to TRBJ1-2, with no clear D. The input for sequencing was PBMCs, taken on the day of the yellow fever booster vaccination. The CDR3 spells CASSQVAGTGSYTF. The CDR3 DNA follows: TGTGCCAGCAGCCAAGTCGCAGGCACTGGAAGCTACACCTTC.